Listed below are T cell receptor beta chains from one sample, sequenced in a study of T cell repertoires in cytomegalovirus infection. TCRdb recomputed calls from the reads with MiXCR, one row per CDR3 protein. The data hold hundreds of thousands of distinct CDR3 sequences, with 15% to 20% observed a single time. The sequencing input was PBMCs. These receptors were collected from a human donor in good health (CMV status not recorded). Some clones in this sample may be carry-over from other donors' samples. CDR3s include the opening cysteine and the closing phenylalanine or tryptophan.

v_call,cdr3_aa
TRBV6-2/TRBV6-3,CASRTTQGYEQYF
TRBV7-2,CASSLVGDGYTIYF
TRBV5-6,CASSFGTSDEQYF
TRBV7-2,CATGVSYNSPLHF
TRBV28,CASSLADSQETQYF
TRBV12-3/TRBV12-4,CASSFNSGQGSGANVLTF
TRBV7-9,CASSPPGQIQETQYF
TRBV19,CASSRPGRLPQHF
TRBV7-2,CASSSGQATEAFF
TRBV12-3/TRBV12-4,CASSLGPTGGKLFF
TRBV7-6,CASSRSVGTNYGYTF